Listed below are T cell receptor beta chains from one sample, sequenced in a study of blood T cell repertoires in COVID-19. The repertoire was sequenced with immunoSEQ multiplex PCR; TCRdb's copy has only in-frame clones and lacks some. The sample carries about 300,000 clones, 70% to 85% recorded once. Sequencing was performed on peripheral blood. These receptors originate from a human donor with COVID-19, enrolled during active disease. The donor label of this sample is uncertain. Both conserved end residues are part of each CDR3. The D gene is left open where the match is weak. Size is stated for part of the rows, as once, few or many counts, or as a class when the clone is expanded.

v_call: TRBV18; d_call: .; j_call: TRBJ1-1; clone_size: .; cdr3_nt: TGTGCCAGCTCACCAGTAACCCTTCAGGGCGTGAACACTGAAGCTTTCTTT; cdr3_aa: CASSPVTLQGVNTEAFF
v_call: TRBV28; d_call: TRBD1; j_call: TRBJ1-2; clone_size: .; cdr3_nt: TGTGCCAGCAGGGACAGGGGCTATGGCTACACCTTC; cdr3_aa: CASRDRGYGYTF
v_call: TRBV7-9; d_call: TRBD1; j_call: TRBJ2-2; clone_size: once; cdr3_nt: TGTGCCAGCAGCTTAGGGACAGGGGGTTCGAACACCGGGGAGCTGTTTTTT; cdr3_aa: CASSLGTGGSNTGELFF
v_call: TRBV19; d_call: TRBD2; j_call: TRBJ2-3; clone_size: .; cdr3_nt: TGTGCCAGTAGTCTTAGCGGGAGCACAGATACGCAGTATTTT; cdr3_aa: CASSLSGSTDTQYF
v_call: TRBV18; d_call: .; j_call: TRBJ2-2; clone_size: .; cdr3_nt: TGTGCCAGCTCACCAATTTCCGGGAGCGGGACCGGGGAGCTGTTTTTT; cdr3_aa: CASSPISGSGTGELFF
v_call: TRBV28; d_call: TRBD2; j_call: TRBJ2-2; clone_size: once; cdr3_nt: TGTGCCAGCAGTAAACCGGGACTAGCGACCGGGGAGCTGTTTTTT; cdr3_aa: CASSKPGLATGELFF
v_call: TRBV30; d_call: TRBD1; j_call: TRBJ1-5; clone_size: .; cdr3_nt: TGTGCCTGGAGTGTACGGACAGGGGGTCGTCAGCCCCAGCATTTT; cdr3_aa: CAWSVRTGGRQPQHF
v_call: TRBV7-9; d_call: TRBD2; j_call: TRBJ2-3; clone_size: .; cdr3_nt: TGTGCCAGCAGCCGCGGGACTAGCGGGGCAGATACGCAGTATTTT; cdr3_aa: CASSRGTSGADTQYF
v_call: TRBV10-3; d_call: TRBD1; j_call: TRBJ1-6; clone_size: .; cdr3_nt: TGTGCCATCAGTGAGCTGGACAGGGGCAATTCACCCCTCCACTTT; cdr3_aa: CAISELDRGNSPLHF
v_call: TRBV6-5; d_call: .; j_call: TRBJ2-1; clone_size: .; cdr3_nt: TGTGCCAGCAGTTACCGAGGAGGGTCGAATGAGCAGTTCTTC; cdr3_aa: CASSYRGGSNEQFF
v_call: TRBV24-1; d_call: TRBD1; j_call: TRBJ1-5; clone_size: .; cdr3_nt: TGTGCCACCAGTGAGAGGGGGCCGGTTCAGCCCCAGCATTTT; cdr3_aa: CATSERGPVQPQHF
v_call: TRBV30; d_call: .; j_call: TRBJ1-5; clone_size: few; cdr3_nt: TGTGCCTGGAGTGTAGGAGGCCGAGCAAGACTGTCATCTGATCAGCCCCAGCATTTT; cdr3_aa: CAWSVGGRARLSSDQPQHF
v_call: TRBV12-3/TRBV12-4; d_call: .; j_call: TRBJ1-1; clone_size: .; cdr3_nt: TGTGCCAGCAGTCACGACAGGCCTGAAGCTTTCTTT; cdr3_aa: CASSHDRPEAFF
v_call: TRBV5-1; d_call: .; j_call: TRBJ1-4; clone_size: .; cdr3_nt: TGCGCCAGCAGCCGCGGAGCGGGGGATAATGAAAAACTGTTTTTT; cdr3_aa: CASSRGAGDNEKLFF
v_call: TRBV21-1; d_call: .; j_call: TRBJ2-2; clone_size: .; cdr3_nt: TGTGCCAGCAGCGCGATTCAAGGGGCACAGGGGGCGAACACCGGGGAGCTGTTTTTT; cdr3_aa: CASSAIQGAQGANTGELFF
v_call: TRBV29-1; d_call: .; j_call: TRBJ2-5; clone_size: .; cdr3_nt: TGCAGCGTTGTCCAGGATCAAGAGACCCAGTACTTC; cdr3_aa: CSVVQDQETQYF
v_call: TRBV19; d_call: TRBD1; j_call: TRBJ1-1; clone_size: once; cdr3_nt: TGTGCCAGTAGTGCTACAGGGGCCTCGAACACTGAAGCTTTCTTT; cdr3_aa: CASSATGASNTEAFF
v_call: TRBV5-1; d_call: .; j_call: TRBJ1-5; clone_size: few; cdr3_nt: TGCGCCAGCAGCCCCGCGGGGATGAATCAGCCCCAGCATTTT; cdr3_aa: CASSPAGMNQPQHF
v_call: TRBV5-1; d_call: TRBD2; j_call: TRBJ2-5; clone_size: .; cdr3_nt: TGCGCCAGCAGCTCGGGGAGGGTAGCGCTTAGTCAAGAGACCCAGTACTTC; cdr3_aa: CASSSGRVALSQETQYF
v_call: TRBV5-8; d_call: TRBD1; j_call: TRBJ2-7; clone_size: once; cdr3_nt: TGTGCCAGCAGCGGGGACAGCTACGAGCAGTACTTC; cdr3_aa: CASSGDSYEQYF
v_call: TRBV19; d_call: TRBD1; j_call: TRBJ1-1; clone_size: .; cdr3_nt: TGTGCCACCCATAAGGGGAGGACAGGGTTAGCTTTCTTT; cdr3_aa: CATHKGRTGLAFF
v_call: TRBV11-2; d_call: .; j_call: TRBJ2-5; clone_size: .; cdr3_nt: TGTGCCAGCAGCGCCTCTGGGGGCGTGGAGACCCAGTACTTC; cdr3_aa: CASSASGGVETQYF
v_call: TRBV5-1; d_call: .; j_call: TRBJ1-2; clone_size: .; cdr3_nt: TGCGCCAGCAGCTTGGAGCCAGGGGTAGTCTATGGCTACACCTTC; cdr3_aa: CASSLEPGVVYGYTF
v_call: TRBV11-3; d_call: .; j_call: TRBJ2-5; clone_size: once; cdr3_nt: TGTGCCAGCAGCTTAGACAGGGGCCAGACCCAGTACTTC; cdr3_aa: CASSLDRGQTQYF
v_call: TRBV18; d_call: TRBD1; j_call: TRBJ1-1; clone_size: .; cdr3_nt: TGTGCCAGCTCACCTCCGGGACAGACGAACACTGAAGCTTTCTTT; cdr3_aa: CASSPPGQTNTEAFF
v_call: TRBV10-3; d_call: .; j_call: TRBJ1-5; clone_size: .; cdr3_nt: TGTGCCATCAGTGAGAGGTCAGGGAATCAGCCCCAGCATTTT; cdr3_aa: CAISERSGNQPQHF
v_call: TRBV19; d_call: TRBD1; j_call: TRBJ2-1; clone_size: .; cdr3_nt: TGTGCCACCCGTCCCGGGACAGGGGGCTATAATGAGCAGTTCTTC; cdr3_aa: CATRPGTGGYNEQFF
v_call: TRBV18; d_call: .; j_call: TRBJ2-5; clone_size: .; cdr3_nt: TGTGCCAGCTCACTTTATAGCGGATACCCACAAGAGACCCAGTACTTC; cdr3_aa: CASSLYSGYPQETQYF
v_call: TRBV15; d_call: TRBD1; j_call: TRBJ2-1; clone_size: .; cdr3_nt: TGTGCCACCAGCAGAGAGATTGGACAGGGGGGCAATGAGCAGTTCTTC; cdr3_aa: CATSREIGQGGNEQFF
v_call: TRBV5-1; d_call: .; j_call: TRBJ2-1; clone_size: once; cdr3_nt: TGCGCCAGCAGCTTGGCCGTGGTAGCTGGAAGGCACAATGAGCAGTTCTTC; cdr3_aa: CASSLAVVAGRHNEQFF
v_call: TRBV7-2; d_call: .; j_call: TRBJ2-1; clone_size: .; cdr3_nt: TGTGCCAGCAGCTTAACCCTCCAGGGGAACAATGAGCAGTTCTTC; cdr3_aa: CASSLTLQGNNEQFF
v_call: TRBV28; d_call: TRBD2; j_call: TRBJ2-1; clone_size: .; cdr3_nt: TGTGCCAGCAGTTTACCGGGAGGGCCCAGCAATGAGCAGTTCTTC; cdr3_aa: CASSLPGGPSNEQFF
v_call: TRBV10-3; d_call: .; j_call: TRBJ2-1; clone_size: .; cdr3_nt: TGTGCCATCAGTGAAAGCGGAGGCCCATCCTACAATGAGCAGTTCTTC; cdr3_aa: CAISESGGPSYNEQFF
v_call: TRBV6-2/TRBV6-3; d_call: TRBD1; j_call: TRBJ1-2; clone_size: .; cdr3_nt: TGTGCCAGCAGTTGGGACAGAAACTATGGCTACACCTTC; cdr3_aa: CASSWDRNYGYTF
v_call: TRBV5-1; d_call: TRBD2; j_call: TRBJ2-3; clone_size: once; cdr3_nt: TGCGCCAGCAGCTTCTCGGCGGGAGGCCTCACAGATACGCAGTATTTT; cdr3_aa: CASSFSAGGLTDTQYF
v_call: TRBV9; d_call: .; j_call: TRBJ2-6; clone_size: .; cdr3_nt: TGTGCCAGCAGCCCACCTAGGAGCTCTGGGGCCAACGTCCTGACTTTC; cdr3_aa: CASSPPRSSGANVLTF
v_call: TRBV28; d_call: TRBD1; j_call: TRBJ2-3; clone_size: .; cdr3_nt: TGTGCCAGCAGTGGCATGTCCGGGACAGGGGCAGATACGCAGTATTTT; cdr3_aa: CASSGMSGTGADTQYF
v_call: TRBV20-1; d_call: .; j_call: TRBJ2-7; clone_size: .; cdr3_nt: TGCAGTGCTATAGGGGTGTACGAGCAGTACTTC; cdr3_aa: CSAIGVYEQYF
v_call: TRBV28; d_call: .; j_call: TRBJ1-2; clone_size: .; cdr3_nt: TGTGCCAGCAGTTCAGTCTATGGCTACACCTTC; cdr3_aa: CASSSVYGYTF
v_call: TRBV9; d_call: TRBD1; j_call: TRBJ1-2; clone_size: .; cdr3_nt: TGTGCCAGCAGCCGTAGCTTCCAGGGGGGCTATGGCTACACCTTC; cdr3_aa: CASSRSFQGGYGYTF
v_call: TRBV20-1; d_call: .; j_call: TRBJ2-1; clone_size: .; cdr3_nt: TGCAGTGCTAGCTTAGTAGATCAGTTCTTC; cdr3_aa: CSASLVDQFF
v_call: TRBV5-4; d_call: .; j_call: TRBJ2-5; clone_size: .; cdr3_nt: TGTGCCAGCAGCCCCCCGTTCGGGGTCGGGCAAGAGACCCAGTACTTC; cdr3_aa: CASSPPFGVGQETQYF
v_call: TRBV29-1; d_call: TRBD1; j_call: TRBJ2-7; clone_size: .; cdr3_nt: TGCAGCGTTCACCAGACAGGGGGTCTGGAGCAGTACTTC; cdr3_aa: CSVHQTGGLEQYF
v_call: TRBV10-3; d_call: TRBD1; j_call: TRBJ2-7; clone_size: .; cdr3_nt: TGTGCCATCAGTGAAGGGAAGGGGACAGGGGCGGGCGAGCAGTACTTC; cdr3_aa: CAISEGKGTGAGEQYF
v_call: TRBV30; d_call: TRBD1; j_call: TRBJ1-2; clone_size: .; cdr3_nt: TGTGCCTGGGAGGACAGGGGCTATGGCTACACCTTC; cdr3_aa: CAWEDRGYGYTF
v_call: TRBV5-5; d_call: TRBD1; j_call: TRBJ2-4; clone_size: .; cdr3_nt: TGTGCCAGCAGTGGGACAGACAAAAACATTCAGTACTTC; cdr3_aa: CASSGTDKNIQYF
v_call: TRBV5-5; d_call: TRBD1; j_call: TRBJ1-2; clone_size: .; cdr3_nt: TGTGCCAGCAGCTCGGACAGGGGATCCTATGGCTACACCTTC; cdr3_aa: CASSSDRGSYGYTF
v_call: TRBV7-2; d_call: TRBD1; j_call: TRBJ2-3; clone_size: .; cdr3_nt: TGTGCCAGCAGCCTGGGGGTGGCAGGGGGCGCAGATACGCAGTATTTT; cdr3_aa: CASSLGVAGGADTQYF
v_call: TRBV19; d_call: .; j_call: TRBJ2-2; clone_size: .; cdr3_nt: TGTGCCAGTAGTATAGACACTCACACCGGGGAGCTGTTTTTT; cdr3_aa: CASSIDTHTGELFF
v_call: TRBV18; d_call: .; j_call: TRBJ1-2; clone_size: .; cdr3_nt: TGTGCCAGCTCACCCATTCTTTCCGAGGGAGGTGGCTACACCTTC; cdr3_aa: CASSPILSEGGGYTF
v_call: TRBV5-1; d_call: .; j_call: TRBJ2-5; clone_size: once; cdr3_nt: TGCGCCAGCAGCGGTGGACGGGGCCAAGAGACCCAGTACTTC; cdr3_aa: CASSGGRGQETQYF
v_call: TRBV30; d_call: .; j_call: TRBJ1-4; clone_size: .; cdr3_nt: TGTGCCTGGAGCGACTCACGGGGGAATGGTGAAAAACTGTTTTTT; cdr3_aa: CAWSDSRGNGEKLFF